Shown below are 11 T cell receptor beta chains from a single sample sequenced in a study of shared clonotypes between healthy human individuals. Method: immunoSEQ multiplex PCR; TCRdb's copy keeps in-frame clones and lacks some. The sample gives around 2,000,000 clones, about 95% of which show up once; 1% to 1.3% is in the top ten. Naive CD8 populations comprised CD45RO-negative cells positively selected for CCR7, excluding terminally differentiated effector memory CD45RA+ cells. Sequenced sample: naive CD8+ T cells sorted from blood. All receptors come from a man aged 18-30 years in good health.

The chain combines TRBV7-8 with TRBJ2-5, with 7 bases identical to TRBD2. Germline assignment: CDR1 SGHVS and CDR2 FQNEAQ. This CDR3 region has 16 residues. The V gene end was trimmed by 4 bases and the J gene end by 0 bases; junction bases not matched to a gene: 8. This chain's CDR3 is CASSSTLGGYQETQYF. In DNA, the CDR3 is TGTGCCAGCAGCTCCACACTCGGGGGGTACCAAGAGACCCAGTACTTC.

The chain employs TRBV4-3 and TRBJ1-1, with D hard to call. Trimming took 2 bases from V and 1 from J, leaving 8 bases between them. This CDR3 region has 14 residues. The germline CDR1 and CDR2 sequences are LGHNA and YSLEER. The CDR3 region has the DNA TGCGCCAGCAGCCAACATCAGGAGAACACTGAAGCTTTCTTT. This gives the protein CASSQHQENTEAFF.

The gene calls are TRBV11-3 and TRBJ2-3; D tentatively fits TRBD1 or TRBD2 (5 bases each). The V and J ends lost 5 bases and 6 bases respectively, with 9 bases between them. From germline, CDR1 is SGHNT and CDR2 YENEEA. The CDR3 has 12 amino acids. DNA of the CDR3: TGTGCCAGCAGCGCCGGGACCGATACGCAGTATTTT. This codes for CASSAGTDTQYF. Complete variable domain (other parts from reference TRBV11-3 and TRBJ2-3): EAGVVQSPRYKIIEKKQPVAFWCNPISGHNTLYWYLQNLGQGPELLIRYENEEAVDDSQLPKDRFSAERLKGVDSTLKIQPAELGDSAVYLCASSAGTDTQYFGPGTRLTVL.

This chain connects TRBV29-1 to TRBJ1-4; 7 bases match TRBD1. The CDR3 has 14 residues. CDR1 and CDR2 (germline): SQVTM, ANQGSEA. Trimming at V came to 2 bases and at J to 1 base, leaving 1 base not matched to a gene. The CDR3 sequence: CSVEYRGTNEKLFF. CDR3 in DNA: TGCAGCGTTGAATACAGGGGAACTAATGAAAAACTGTTTTTT.

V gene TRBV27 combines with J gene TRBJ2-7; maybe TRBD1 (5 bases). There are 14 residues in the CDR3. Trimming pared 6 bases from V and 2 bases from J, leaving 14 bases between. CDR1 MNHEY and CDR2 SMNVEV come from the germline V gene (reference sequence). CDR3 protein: CASSFTGQTYEQYF. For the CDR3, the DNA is TGTGCCAGCAGCTTTACCGGACAAACCTACGAGCAGTACTTC.

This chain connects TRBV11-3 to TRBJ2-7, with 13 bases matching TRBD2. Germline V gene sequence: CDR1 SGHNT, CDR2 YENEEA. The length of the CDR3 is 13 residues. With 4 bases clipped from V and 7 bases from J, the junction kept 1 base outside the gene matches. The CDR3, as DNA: TGTGCCAGCAGCTCGGGACTAGCGGGAGAGCAGTACTTC. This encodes CASSSGLAGEQYF.

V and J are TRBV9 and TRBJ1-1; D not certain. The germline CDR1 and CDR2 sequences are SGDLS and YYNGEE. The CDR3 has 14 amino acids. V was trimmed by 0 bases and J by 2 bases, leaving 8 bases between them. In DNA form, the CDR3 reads TGTGCCAGCAGCGTAGGTCCGGTTAACACTGAAGCTTTCTTT. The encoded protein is CASSVGPVNTEAFF.

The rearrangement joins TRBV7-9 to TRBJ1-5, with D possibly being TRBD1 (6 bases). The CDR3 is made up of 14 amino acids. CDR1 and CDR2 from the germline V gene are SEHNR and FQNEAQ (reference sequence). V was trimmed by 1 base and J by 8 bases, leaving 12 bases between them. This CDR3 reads CASSLVGGAEPQHF. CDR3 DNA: TGTGCCAGCAGCTTAGTTGGGGGCGCGGAGCCCCAGCATTTT. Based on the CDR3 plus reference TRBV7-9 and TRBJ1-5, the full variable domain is DTGVSQNPRHKITKRGQNVTFRCDPISEHNRLYWYRQTLGQGPEFLTYFQNEAQLEKSRLLSDRFSAERPKGSFSTLEIQRTEQGDSAMYLCASSLVGGAEPQHFGDGTRLSIL.

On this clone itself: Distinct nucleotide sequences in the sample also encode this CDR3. The CDR3 region is CASSSFTEAFF. CDR3 coding DNA: TGTGCCAGCAGCTCCTTCACTGAAGCTTTCTTT. The chain has TRBV7-9 and TRBJ1-1, with D unresolved. Germline lookup yields CDR1 SEHNR and CDR2 FQNEAQ (reference sequence). The CDR3 spans 11 residues. Trimming left V 4 bases short and J 4 bases short, with 4 bases between.

The DNA of the CDR3 is TGTGCCAGCAGCAAAAAAGGCACCTTGAACACTGAAGCTTTCTTT. It is translated as CASSKKGTLNTEAFF. This chain joins TRBV21-1 and TRBJ1-1. TRBV21-1 is designated a pseudogene. The CDR3 has 15 residues.

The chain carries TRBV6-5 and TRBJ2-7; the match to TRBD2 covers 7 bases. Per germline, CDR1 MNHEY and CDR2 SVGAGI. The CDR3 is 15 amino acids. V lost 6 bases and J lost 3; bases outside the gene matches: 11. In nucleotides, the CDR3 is TGTGCCAGCAGCCAAACCGGGACTACCCTCTACGAGCAGTACTTC. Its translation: CASSQTGTTLYEQYF.